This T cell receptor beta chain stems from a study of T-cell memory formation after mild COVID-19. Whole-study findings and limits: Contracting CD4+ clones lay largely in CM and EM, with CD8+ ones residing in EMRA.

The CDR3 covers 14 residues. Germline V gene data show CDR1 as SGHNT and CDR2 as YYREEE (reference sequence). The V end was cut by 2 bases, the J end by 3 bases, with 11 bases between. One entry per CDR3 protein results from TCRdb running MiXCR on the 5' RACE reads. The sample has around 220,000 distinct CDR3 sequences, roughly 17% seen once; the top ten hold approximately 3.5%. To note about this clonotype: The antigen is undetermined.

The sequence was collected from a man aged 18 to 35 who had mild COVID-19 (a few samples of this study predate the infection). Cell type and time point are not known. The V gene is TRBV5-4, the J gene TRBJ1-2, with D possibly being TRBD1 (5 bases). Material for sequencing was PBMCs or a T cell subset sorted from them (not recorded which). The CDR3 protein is CASSFTGSDYGYTF. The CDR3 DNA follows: TGTGCCAGCAGCTTTACAGGTTCGGACTATGGCTACACCTTC.